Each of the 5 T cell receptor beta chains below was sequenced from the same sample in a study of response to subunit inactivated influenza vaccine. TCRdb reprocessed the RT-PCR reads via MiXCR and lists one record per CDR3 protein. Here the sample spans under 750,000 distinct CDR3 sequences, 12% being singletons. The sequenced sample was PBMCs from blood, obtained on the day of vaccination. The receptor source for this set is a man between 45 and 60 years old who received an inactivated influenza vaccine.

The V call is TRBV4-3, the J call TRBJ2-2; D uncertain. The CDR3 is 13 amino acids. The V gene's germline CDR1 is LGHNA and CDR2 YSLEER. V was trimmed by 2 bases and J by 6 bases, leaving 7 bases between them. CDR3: CASSQKTAGELFF. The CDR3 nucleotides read TGCGCCAGCAGCCAAAAAACCGCCGGGGAGCTGTTTTTT.

The CDR3 DNA follows: TGTGCCAGCAGTTTATCTCTCCAGGAGTACGGTCAGCCCCAGCATTTT. This sequence encodes CASSLSLQEYGQPQHF. The chain carries TRBV28 and TRBJ1-5; D ambiguous. This CDR3 has 16 residues. Germline V CDR1 and CDR2: MDHEN, SYDVKM. V was cut by 1 base and J by 6 bases, with 16 bases left in between.

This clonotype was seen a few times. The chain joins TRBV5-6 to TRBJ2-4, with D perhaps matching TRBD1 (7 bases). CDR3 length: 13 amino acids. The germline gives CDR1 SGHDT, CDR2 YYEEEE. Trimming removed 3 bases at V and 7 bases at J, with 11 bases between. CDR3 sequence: CASSSTGRNIQYF. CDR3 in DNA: TGTGCCAGCAGCTCGACAGGGAGGAACATTCAGTACTTC.

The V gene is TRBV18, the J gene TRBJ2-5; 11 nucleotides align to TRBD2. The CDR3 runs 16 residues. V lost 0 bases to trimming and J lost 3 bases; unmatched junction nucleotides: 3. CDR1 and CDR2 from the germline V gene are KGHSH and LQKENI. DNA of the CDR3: TGTGCCAGCTCACCACCTAGCGGGGGGGCTAAAGAGACCCAGTACTTC. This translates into CASSPPSGGAKETQYF.

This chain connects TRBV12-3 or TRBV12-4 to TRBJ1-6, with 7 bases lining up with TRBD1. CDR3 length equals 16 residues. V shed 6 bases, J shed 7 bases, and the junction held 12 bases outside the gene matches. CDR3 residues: CASSPPGTAFNSPLHF. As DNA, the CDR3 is TGTGCCAGCAGCCCTCCTGGGACAGCCTTCAATTCACCCCTCCACTTT.